The 14 T cell receptor beta chains given below trace back to one sample, sequenced in a study of T cells expressing NK-cell markers. TCRdb re-called the 5' RACE reads; every CDR3 protein appears as one record, without DNA. Its clone listing holds 300,000 to 450,000 distinct CDR3 sequences. Sequenced material: blood T cells: a sorted CD56 or NKG2C T cell subset, CD4+ or CD8+ T cells, or bulk PBMC T cells (not recorded which). Receptor source: a man aged 18-75 years in good health.

This rearrangement joins TRBV12-3 or TRBV12-4 to TRBJ2-7; with no DNA, the TCRdb D assignment of TRBD1 cannot be verified. CDR3 size: 14 residues. The CDR3 loop reads CASRGGQGLYEQYF.

The chain carries TRBV6-1 and TRBJ1-4; TCRdb reports TRBD1, a call that lacks DNA to check it against. CDR3 length equals 15 residues. The germline CDR1 and CDR2 sequences are MNHNS and SASEGT. The CDR3 protein is CASRPTGATNEKLFF.

This CDR3 reads CASSSVGDSYEQYF. The chain has TRBV7-6 and TRBJ2-7; TCRdb gives TRBD1 as the D gene, but with no DNA this cannot be confirmed. Germline CDR1 reads SGHVS; CDR2 reads FNYEAQ. The CDR3 is 14 amino acids.

The chain couples TRBV20-1 to TRBJ1-6; TCRdb picks TRBD1, but there is no DNA to check that call. CDR1 and CDR2 from the germline V gene are DFQATT and SNEGSKA (reference sequence). The CDR3 covers 15 residues. CDR3 protein: CSAAPGWGAYSPLHF.

The chain uses TRBV24-1 and TRBJ2-3. This CDR3 comprises 16 residues. The germline V gene encodes CDR1 KGHDR and CDR2 SFDVKD. CDR3: CATTSHSPRGTDTQYF.

The chain joins TRBV11-3 to TRBJ2-7; TCRdb's D call, TRBD1, is unchecked because there is no DNA. Germline assignment: CDR1 SGHNT and CDR2 YENEEA. The CDR3 runs 14 residues. The CDR3 region is CASSVGTGDREQYF.

The chain is built from TRBV15 and TRBJ2-7; TCRdb indicates TRBD1, and absent DNA this call remains unverified. The CDR3 is 16 residues long. Germline loops: CDR1 LNHNV, CDR2 YYDKDF (reference sequence). CDR3 in amino acids: CATSRWDSHSSYEQYF.

CDR3: CASSFHGRRQETQYF. The genes are TRBV5-5 and TRBJ2-5. Germline assignment: CDR1 SGHKS and CDR2 YYEKEE (reference sequence). The CDR3 consists of 15 residues.

V usage is TRBV29-1 and J usage is TRBJ1-4; with no DNA, the TCRdb D assignment of TRBD1 cannot be verified. Germline V gives CDR1 SQVTM, CDR2 ANQGSEA. The CDR3 has 14 residues. Here the CDR3 reads CSARFGTRNEKLFF.

The chain joins TRBV12-3 or TRBV12-4 to TRBJ2-5; TCRdb indicates TRBD2, and absent DNA this call remains unverified. The CDR3 sequence is 16 residues long. CDR3: CASSWRTSGGQETQYF.

The chain joins TRBV6-6 to TRBJ2-1. CDR3 length equals 12 residues. The germline V gene encodes CDR1 MNHNY and CDR2 SVGAGI (reference sequence). This CDR3 is CASSYSTSKQFF.

The chain combines TRBV29-1 with TRBJ2-7; the TRBD2 assignment by TCRdb is unverifiable without DNA. Germline V gene data show CDR1 as SQVTM and CDR2 as ANQGSEA. CDR3 length: 13 residues. This CDR3 reads CSVELAGVYEQYF.

The rearrangement joins TRBV4-1 to TRBJ2-3; TCRdb calls TRBD2, which cannot be checked without DNA. Germline-derived CDR1 and CDR2 are MGHRA and YSYEKL. This CDR3 comprises 15 residues. The CDR3 protein is CASSPRTSGVDTQYF.

The rearrangement links TRBV20-1 to TRBJ1-2. CDR1 and CDR2 from the germline V gene are DFQATT and SNEGSKA (reference sequence). There are 13 residues in the CDR3. The CDR3 here is CSARDILIGPYTF.